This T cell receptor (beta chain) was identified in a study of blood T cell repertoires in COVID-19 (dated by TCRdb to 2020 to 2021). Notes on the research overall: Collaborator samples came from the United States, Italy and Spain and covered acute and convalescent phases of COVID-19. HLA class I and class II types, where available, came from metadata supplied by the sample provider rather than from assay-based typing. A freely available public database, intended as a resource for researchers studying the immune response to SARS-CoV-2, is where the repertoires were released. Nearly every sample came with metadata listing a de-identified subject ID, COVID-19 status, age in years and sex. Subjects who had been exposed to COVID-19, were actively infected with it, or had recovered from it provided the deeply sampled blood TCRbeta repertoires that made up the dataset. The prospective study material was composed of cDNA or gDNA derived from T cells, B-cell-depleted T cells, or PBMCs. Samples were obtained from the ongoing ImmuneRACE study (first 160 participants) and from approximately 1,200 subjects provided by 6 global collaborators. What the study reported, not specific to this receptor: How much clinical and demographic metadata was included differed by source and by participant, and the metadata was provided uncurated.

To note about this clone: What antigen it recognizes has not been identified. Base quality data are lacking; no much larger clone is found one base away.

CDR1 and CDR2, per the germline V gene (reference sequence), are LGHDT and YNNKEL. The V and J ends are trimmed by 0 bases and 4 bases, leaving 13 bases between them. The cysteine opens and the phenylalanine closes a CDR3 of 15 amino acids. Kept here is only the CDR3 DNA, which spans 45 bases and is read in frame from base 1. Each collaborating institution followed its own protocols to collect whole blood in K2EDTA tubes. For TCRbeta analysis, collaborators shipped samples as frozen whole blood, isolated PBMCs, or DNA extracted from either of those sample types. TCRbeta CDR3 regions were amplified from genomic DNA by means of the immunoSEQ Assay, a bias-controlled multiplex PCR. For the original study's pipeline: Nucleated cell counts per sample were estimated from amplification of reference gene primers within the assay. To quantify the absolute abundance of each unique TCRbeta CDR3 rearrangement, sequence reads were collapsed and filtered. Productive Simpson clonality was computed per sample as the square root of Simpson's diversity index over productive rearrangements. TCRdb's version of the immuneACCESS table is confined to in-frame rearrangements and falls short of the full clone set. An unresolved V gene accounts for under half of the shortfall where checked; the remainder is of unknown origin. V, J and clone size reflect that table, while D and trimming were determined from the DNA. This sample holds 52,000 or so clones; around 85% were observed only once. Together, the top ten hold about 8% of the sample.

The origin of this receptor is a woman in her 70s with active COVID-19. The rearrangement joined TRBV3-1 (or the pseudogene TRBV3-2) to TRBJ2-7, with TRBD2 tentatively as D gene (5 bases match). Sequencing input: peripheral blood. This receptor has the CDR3 CASSQEVGAGYEQYF. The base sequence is TGTGCCAGCAGCCAAGAGGTGGGAGCTGGGTACGAGCAGTACTTC.